This T cell receptor (beta chain) was found in a study of cytomegalovirus exposure and HLA in healthy donors. The assay was immunoSEQ multiplex PCR, and TCRdb's table has in-frame clones only and misses some. Seen here are roughly 260,000 clones, about 87% observed once, and the top ten hold 2.6%. CDR3 length equals 17 residues. The sequence was obtained from a man between 18 and 35 years old in good health and CMV-seronegative. The chain couples TRBV21-1 to TRBJ2-7; the D segment call TRBD1 is taken from the table without a DNA check. TRBV21-1 is given as a pseudogene. The sample was PBMCs. Here the CDR3 reads CASSKVLIGTGPHEQYF. CDR3 in DNA: TGTGCCAGCAGCAAAGTCTTAATAGGGACAGGGCCCCACGAGCAGTACTTC.